This T cell receptor beta chain is from a study of identical twins. A universal primer site was added by template switching, and unique molecular identifiers were carried by the cDNA. TCRdb redid the calling of the 5' RACE reads with MiXCR, one entry per CDR3 protein. The sample records 700,000 or so distinct CDR3 sequences, 8.6% being singletons. Study-level points and caveats: High-abundance cord blood beta clonotypes had fewer insertions; memory repertoires showed none. Beta out-of-frame sequences displayed a weaker excess of sharing between twins.

With regard to this clonotype: Its specificity is unknown.

Germline values: CDR1 SGHRS, CDR2 YFSETQ. The CDR3 has 15 residues. The V end lost 3 bases, the J end lost 5 bases, and 15 bases lay between the germline ends. Another study also made use of these data, one on yellow fever vaccine responses in identical twins.

The V call is TRBV5-1, the J call TRBJ2-1; a weak D match, TRBD2 (6 bases). This receptor was identified in a woman aged 18-29 years in good health. The sequenced sample was PBMCs. CDR3 DNA: TGCGCCAGCAGCTACGGGGGAATATTAGACAATGAGCAGTTCTTC. Translated, it gives CASSYGGILDNEQFF.